These T cell receptor beta chains were read from a single sample in a study of post-analysis software for immune sequencing data. Using its own MiXCR run on the PCR reads, TCRdb lists one record per CDR3 protein. The sample yields about 460,000 distinct CDR3 sequences, around 40% seen once. Source material: blood. The origin of the receptors is a girl aged 5 to 17 with multiple sclerosis. Both conserved end residues are part of each CDR3. The D gene is left open where the match is weak. Clone size is shown for a subset of rows, as once, few, many or a class of expanded clone.

d_call clone_size j_call v_call cdr3_aa cdr3_nt
NA NA TRBJ2-1 TRBV5-6 CASSLAAGRGIYNEQFF TGTGCCAGCAGCTTGGCCGCGGGACGGGGCATCTACAATGAGCAGTTCTTC
NA NA TRBJ2-5 TRBV5-1 CASIWDLKETQYF TGCGCCAGCATCTGGGACTTAAAAGAGACCCAGTACTTC
TRBD2 few TRBJ2-3 TRBV20-1 CSAGLAGDTQYF TGCAGTGCTGGACTAGCGGGAGATACGCAGTATTTT
NA NA TRBJ2-1 TRBV2 CASSEGRMHNEQFF TGTGCCAGCAGTGAAGGCAGGATGCACAATGAGCAGTTCTTC
NA few TRBJ2-7 TRBV6-2/TRBV6-3 CASSNYEQYF TGTGCCAGCAGCAACTACGAGCAGTACTTC
NA few TRBJ2-7 TRBV5-1 CASSLELVPYEQYF TGCGCCAGCAGCTTGGAACTGGTCCCCTACGAGCAGTACTTC
NA NA TRBJ2-7 TRBV29-1 CSVPGRVEQYF TGCAGCGTCCCAGGTAGAGTCGAGCAGTACTTC
NA few TRBJ2-3 TRBV20-1 CSASWAAKADTQYF TGCAGTGCTAGTTGGGCAGCCAAAGCAGATACGCAGTATTTT
NA NA TRBJ2-5 TRBV3-1 CASSQDVRFQETQYF TGTGCCAGCAGCCAAGATGTGCGTTTCCAAGAGACCCAGTACTTC
TRBD2 NA TRBJ2-5 TRBV7-3 CASSLNSGSETQYF TGTGCCAGCAGCTTAAATAGCGGGAGTGAGACCCAGTACTTC
NA once TRBJ1-4 TRBV5-1 CASSSEGGNEKLFF TGCGCCAGCAGCTCGGAAGGGGGAAATGAAAAACTGTTTTTT
NA few TRBJ2-7 TRBV10-3 CASAWDSTYEQYF TGTGCCTCAGCGTGGGACTCTACCTACGAGCAGTACTTC
NA NA TRBJ2-1 TRBV7-2 CASSFSGREQFF TGTGCCAGCAGCTTTTCGGGTAGGGAGCAGTTCTTC
TRBD1 NA TRBJ1-1 TRBV5-6 CASSSQGGGTEAFF TGTGCCAGCAGCAGTCAGGGGGGGGGCACTGAAGCTTTCTTT
TRBD1 NA TRBJ2-5 TRBV28 CASSTGQPSYQETQYF TGTGCCAGCAGCACGGGACAGCCAAGTTACCAAGAGACCCAGTACTTC
TRBD2 NA TRBJ2-7 TRBV15 CATSGLAEVYEQYF TGTGCCACCAGCGGACTAGCGGAGGTCTACGAGCAGTACTTC
TRBD1 few TRBJ1-2 TRBV24-1 CATSGDRRSYGYTF TGTGCCACCAGTGGGGACAGGCGCTCCTATGGCTACACCTTC
NA few TRBJ2-7 TRBV7-9 CASSPPGIGYEQYF TGTGCCAGCAGCCCTCCGGGGATAGGCTACGAGCAGTACTTC
NA NA TRBJ1-1 TRBV7-2 CASSPISGGGTEAFF TGTGCCAGCAGCCCAATAAGTGGTGGCGGCACTGAAGCTTTCTTT
TRBD1 few TRBJ2-3 TRBV12-3/TRBV12-4 CASSYGSGRGTDTQYF TGTGCCAGCAGTTATGGGTCGGGCAGGGGGACAGATACGCAGTATTTT
TRBD1 NA TRBJ1-1 TRBV29-1 CSVKTGMNTEAFF TGCAGCGTTAAGACAGGGATGAACACTGAAGCTTTCTTT
NA few TRBJ2-5 TRBV3-1 CASSQGTGQYF TGTGCCAGCAGCCAAGGAACCGGGCAGTACTTC
NA few TRBJ1-2 TRBV12-3/TRBV12-4 CASSLRLAGFGYTF TGTGCCAGCAGTTTAAGATTGGCAGGGTTTGGCTACACCTTC
NA NA TRBJ1-1 TRBV5-6 CASSLEGQVAEAFF TGTGCCAGCAGCTTGGAAGGGCAGGTGGCTGAAGCTTTCTTT
NA NA TRBJ2-2 TRBV20-1 CSAPTVGTGELFF TGCAGTGCCCCGACAGTGGGGACCGGGGAGCTGTTTTTT
NA NA TRBJ1-2 TRBV27 CASSVSGVRDGGYTF TGTGCCAGCAGTGTTTCAGGGGTCCGCGACGGCGGCTACACCTTC
NA NA TRBJ1-1 TRBV12-3/TRBV12-4 CASTYGVNTEAFF TGTGCCAGCACCTATGGGGTGAACACTGAAGCTTTCTTT
TRBD2 NA TRBJ2-1 TRBV27 CATRAGGLYNEQFF TGTGCCACCCGGGCGGGAGGCCTTTACAATGAGCAGTTCTTC
TRBD2 NA TRBJ2-5 TRBV20-1 CGARDRFPGTSWETQYF TGCGGTGCTAGAGACCGATTCCCCGGGACTAGTTGGGAGACCCAGTACTTC
NA NA TRBJ1-1 TRBV19 CASSIVPREGNTEAFF TGTGCCAGTAGTATCGTCCCGCGGGAGGGGAACACTGAAGCTTTCTTT
TRBD2 few TRBJ2-7 TRBV4-1 CASSQREAGGDEQYF TGCGCCAGCAGCCAAAGAGAAGCGGGAGGGGACGAGCAGTACTTC
NA NA TRBJ1-2 TRBV7-8 CASSLEGLGDYGYTF TGTGCCAGCAGCTTAGAGGGACTAGGTGACTATGGCTACACCTTC
NA few TRBJ2-7 TRBV29-1 CSVARVPYEQYF TGCAGCGTTGCGCGGGTTCCCTACGAGCAGTACTTC
TRBD2 few TRBJ2-3 TRBV5-1 CASSLAQREVLTDTQYF TGCGCCAGCAGCTTGGCCCAACGGGAGGTTCTGACAGATACGCAGTATTTT
NA NA TRBJ1-2 TRBV7-6 CASSNPGVGVTNGYTF TGTGCCAGCAGCAACCCCGGGGTAGGCGTTACTAATGGCTACACCTTC
TRBD1 NA TRBJ2-7 TRBV28 CASSLPRTGVYEQYF TGTGCCAGCAGTTTACCCAGGACAGGTGTCTACGAGCAGTACTTC
NA once TRBJ1-1 TRBV7-2 CVSTKAGKDTEAFF TGTGTCAGCACGAAGGCGGGTAAAGACACTGAAGCTTTCTTT
NA NA TRBJ2-1 TRBV12-3/TRBV12-4 CASSPQARTYSYNEQFF TGTGCCAGCAGTCCCCAAGCGCGGACCTACTCCTACAATGAGCAGTTCTTC
TRBD2 NA TRBJ2-7 TRBV3-1 CASSPGLAGGVWDNEQYF TGTGCCAGCAGCCCGGGACTAGCGGGAGGGGTATGGGACAATGAGCAGTACTTC
TRBD2 NA TRBJ2-7 TRBV6-1 CASRLAGTYEQYF TGTGCCAGCAGGCTAGCGGGAACCTACGAGCAGTACTTC
NA NA TRBJ2-7 TRBV10-3 CAISERISYEQYF TGTGCCATCAGTGAGCGGATTTCATACGAGCAGTACTTC
NA few TRBJ2-5 TRBV7-3 CASSLTGDETQYF TGTGCCAGCAGCTTAACCGGGGATGAGACCCAGTACTTC
NA few TRBJ1-5 TRBV6-4 CASSEQSNQPQHF TGTGCCAGCAGTGAGCAAAGCAATCAGCCCCAGCATTTT
NA NA TRBJ2-1 TRBV24-1 CATESGVKQFF TGTGCCACCGAGTCAGGGGTAAAGCAGTTCTTC
NA NA TRBJ2-7 TRBV28 CASSLGGWSYEQYF TGTGCCAGCAGTTTAGGTGGCTGGTCCTACGAGCAGTACTTC
TRBD2 NA TRBJ2-5 TRBV11-2 CASSVPGTSAETQYF TGTGCCAGCAGCGTACCCGGGACTAGCGCGGAGACCCAGTACTTC
NA NA TRBJ2-1 TRBV3-1 CASSPNPDWSYNEQFF TGTGCCAGCAGCCCAAACCCCGACTGGTCCTACAATGAGCAGTTCTTC
NA NA TRBJ2-3 TRBV7-2 CASSLVYRQGGKEDTQYF TGTGCCAGCAGCTTAGTTTATCGGCAGGGCGGAAAAGAAGATACGCAGTATTTT
TRBD2 few TRBJ2-3 TRBV5-1 CASSGDDFSGSLSDTQYF TGCGCCAGCAGCGGGGACGACTTCAGCGGGAGCTTGTCGGATACGCAGTATTTT
NA few TRBJ2-3 TRBV29-1 CSVEEGADTQYF TGCAGCGTTGAGGAGGGGGCAGATACGCAGTATTTT
NA NA TRBJ1-4 TRBV3-1 CASSQDQDTIRYEKLFF TGTGCCAGCAGCCAAGATCAGGATACTATACGGTATGAAAAACTGTTTTTT
TRBD1 NA TRBJ2-1 TRBV5-6 CASSLNRGPDEQFF TGTGCCAGCAGTTTAAATAGGGGGCCGGATGAGCAGTTCTTC
NA few TRBJ2-3 TRBV4-2 CASSQDPAESTDTQYF TGTGCCAGCAGCCAAGATCCAGCGGAGTCCACAGATACGCAGTATTTT
NA few TRBJ2-1 TRBV9 CASSVFSGLRSSYSEQFF TGTGCCAGTAGCGTATTCAGCGGATTAAGGAGCTCCTACAGTGAGCAGTTCTTC
NA once TRBJ2-3 TRBV7-9 CASSLDRQGYTDTQYF TGTGCCAGCAGCTTAGATCGGCAGGGATACACAGATACGCAGTATTTT
NA NA TRBJ1-1 TRBV7-3 CASSLDGQSEAFF TGTGCCAGCAGCTTGGACGGACAGAGTGAAGCTTTCTTT
NA few TRBJ1-2 TRBV10-2 CASSESTDYGYTF TGCGCCAGCAGTGAGTCAACCGACTATGGCTACACCTTC
TRBD2 NA TRBJ2-1 TRBV12-3/TRBV12-4 CASSITSGRAYEQFF TGTGCCAGCAGTATAACTAGCGGGAGGGCCTATGAGCAGTTCTTC
TRBD2 once TRBJ2-7 TRBV2 CAGSERGLRIYEQYF TGTGCCGGCAGTGAGCGGGGACTAAGAATCTACGAGCAGTACTTC
TRBD1 NA TRBJ2-7 TRBV5-5 CASSSPRGQSLGQYF TGTGCCAGCAGCTCGCCCCGGGGACAGAGCCTGGGGCAGTACTTC